Reported below is one TCR beta chain. Its antigen is unidentified. This record comes from a study of cytomegalovirus exposure and HLA in healthy donors. The CDR3 is 18 amino acids. Germline loops: CDR1 SEHNR, CDR2 FQNEAQ (reference sequence). Trimming took 6 bases from V and 0 from J, leaving 18 bases between them. Findings and limits, study-wide: In a later analysis, at a false discovery rate of 0.05, 16,951 TCR beta sequences matched HLA alleles. The later analysis indicated that the majority of CMV-associated TCR beta chains appeared HLA-restricted. Among donors in an Asian-associated ancestry cluster, a later analysis reportedly found fewer N-insertions than the approximately 670-donor mean.

The primer mix had 60 Vbeta and 13 Jbeta primers. The data were produced by immunoSEQ multiplex PCR, yet TCRdb's version contains in-frame clones alone and is incomplete. The table has over 150,000 clones, about four fifths seen once. The specimen sequenced was PBMCs. This sequence originates from a girl aged 5-17 years in good health and CMV-seropositive. The chain has TRBV7-9 and TRBJ2-6; D might be TRBD1 (6 bases). The CDR3 here is CASSSFRDIHSGANVLTF. CDR3 DNA: TGTGCCAGCAGTTCATTCCGGGACATTCACTCTGGGGCCAACGTCCTGACTTTC.